The 9 T cell receptor beta chains below all came from one sample that was sequenced in a study of siplizumab effects on memory and regulatory T cells. Profiled with immunoSEQ multiplex PCR; TCRdb holds only in-frame clones, not every one. The sample consists of about 120,000 clones, just over 90% of them appearing once. Sequenced material: non-Treg CD4+ T cells sorted from blood. The receptors were sampled from a human donor in good health.

The J gene is TRBJ2-1, the V gene TRBV10-3; TRBD2 matches at 9 bases. Germline assignment: CDR1 ENHRY and CDR2 SYGVKD. V was pared by 3 bases and J by 6 bases, with 9 bases of the junction left unmatched. This CDR3 is 16 amino acids long. DNA for the CDR3: TGTGCCATCAGTGAATTTGCGGGGGGGCTTATCAATGAGCAGTTCTTC. Protein product: CAISEFAGGLINEQFF.

The chain uses TRBV6-1 and TRBJ1-2, with a weak D call TRBD1 (6 bases). V shed 0 bases and J shed 6 bases, with 11 bases lying between them. This CDR3 comprises 14 residues. Germline V CDR1 and CDR2: MNHNS, SASEGT. As DNA, the CDR3 is TGTGCCAGCAGTGAAGCCGGGGGGCCCGATGGCTACACCTTC. Protein sequence: CASSEAGGPDGYTF.

The chain uses TRBV5-1 and TRBJ2-5; tentatively, D is TRBD1 (6 bases). The CDR3 consists of 17 residues. Per germline, CDR1 SGHRS and CDR2 YFSETQ. The V gene lost 3 bases and the J gene lost 5 bases, with 23 bases spanning the gap. The CDR3 region has the DNA TGCGCCAGCAGCTCAAGCGGTAGGACAGTAGGTTTGGAGACCCAGTACTTC. Protein sequence: CASSSSGRTVGLETQYF.

The chain combines TRBV21-1 with TRBJ1-1; TRBD1 is the table's D call and was not checked against the DNA. TRBV21-1 is recorded as a pseudogene. This CDR3 spans 13 amino acids. CDR3 bases: TGTGCCAGCAGCATTGGGCACCACACTGAAGCTTTCTTT. Its protein product is CASSIGHHTEAFF.

V usage is TRBV7-9 and J usage is TRBJ2-1; the match to TRBD2 covers 7 bases. The germline CDR1 and CDR2 sequences are SEHNR and FQNEAQ (reference sequence). V dropped 1 base and J dropped 4; count of bases not matched to a gene: 4. This CDR3 spans 15 amino acids. CDR3 residues: CASSLGMGGYNEQFF. The DNA for the CDR3 is TGTGCCAGCAGCTTAGGCATGGGGGGGTACAATGAGCAGTTCTTC.

The chain recombines TRBV4-2 with TRBJ2-5; D unclear. The CDR3 spans 13 residues. Trimming left V 3 bases short and J 5 bases short, with 10 bases between. The germline V gene has CDR1 LGHNA and CDR2 YNFKEQ. The CDR3 sequence is CASSQPGGETQYF. In DNA form, the CDR3 reads TGTGCCAGCAGCCAGCCCGGTGGGGAGACCCAGTACTTC.

The J gene is TRBJ2-1, the V gene TRBV7-2, with 10 bases matching TRBD2. This CDR3 has 15 amino acids. V lost 1 base and J lost 4; bases outside the gene matches: 1. From germline, CDR1 is SGHTA and CDR2 FQGNSA. CDR3 sequence: CASSLVSGGYNEQFF. The CDR3 DNA follows: TGTGCCAGCAGCTTAGTTAGCGGGGGGTACAATGAGCAGTTCTTC. Full variable domain (rest looked up from reference TRBV7-2 and TRBJ2-1): GAGVSQSPSNKVTEKGKDVELRCDPISGHTALYWYRQSLGQGLEFLIYFQGNSAPDKSGLPSDRFSAERTGGSVSTLTIQRTQQEDSAVYLCASSLVSGGYNEQFFGPGTRLTVL.

The chain links TRBV29-1 to TRBJ1-2; D is possibly TRBD1 (6 bases). Germline CDR1 and CDR2: SQVTM and ANQGSEA. There are 13 residues in the CDR3. V shed 3 bases and J shed 4 bases, with 12 bases lying between them. DNA of the CDR3: TGCAGCGTTGAGAGCCAGGGGCTCTATGGCTACACCTTC. Translated: CSVESQGLYGYTF.

The chain recombines TRBV7-2 with TRBJ1-2; no clear D. V lost 1 base to trimming and J lost 6 bases, with 9 bases between them. The CDR3 covers 13 residues. CDR1 is SGHTA, CDR2 FQGNSA, per germline. CDR3 residues: CASSLVSGDGYTF. The CDR3 region has the DNA TGTGCCAGCAGCTTAGTGTCAGGAGATGGCTACACCTTC.